The entry below describes one T cell receptor beta chain. These data originate in a study of cytomegalovirus exposure and HLA in healthy donors. In the PCR, 60 Vbeta and 13 Jbeta primers were used. Assay used: immunoSEQ multiplex PCR; TCRdb lists only in-frame clones, some missing. The sample has 100,000 to 120,000 clones, around 80% seen once; the top ten hold 2.5% to 3.5%. In germline, CDR1 is SGHRS, CDR2 YFSETQ. The length of the CDR3 is 16 residues. J lost 8 bases, V lost 1 base, and 10 bases had no gene match. The rearrangement joins TRBV5-1 to TRBJ2-1, with 9 bases fitting TRBD2. The source of this sequence is a woman aged 55-70 years in good health and CMV-seropositive. The specimen was PBMCs. The DNA for the CDR3 is TGCGCCAGCAGCTTGACTAGCGGGCTCACGGCCGATGAGCAGTTCTTC. Translating gives CASSLTSGLTADEQFF.